This TCR beta chain was captured by sequencing in a study of tumor-infiltrating lymphocytes in localized non-small cell lung cancer. CDR3 length equals 16 residues. Germline CDR1 and CDR2: SGDLS and YYNGEE. V was shortened by 0 bases and J by 0 bases, with 10 bases between the two germline ends. With regard to this clone: Its antigen is as yet unknown.

General study findings and limits: Higher tumor T cell infiltration than in uninvolved lung was supported by TCRbeta sequencing.

Assay: immunoSEQ multiplex PCR; the TCRdb copy retains only in-frame clones and omits some. Here the sample spans 2,800 or so clones, less than 55% being singletons. Sequencing was done on a sample of uninvolved lung tissue not adjacent to the tumor. This clonotype was sampled from a human donor with non-small cell lung cancer. V gene TRBV9 combines with J gene TRBJ1-3; no clear D gene. CDR3: CASSVATGVSGNTIYF. In DNA, the CDR3 is TGTGCCAGCAGCGTAGCTACGGGAGTCTCTGGAAACACCATATATTTT.